These T cell receptor beta chains were read from a single sample in a study of T cell responses to AZD1222 COVID-19 vaccine. The repertoire was sequenced with immunoSEQ multiplex PCR; TCRdb's copy has only in-frame clones and lacks some. The table shows approximately 140,000 clones, with 94% occurring only once. The source material was peripheral blood, sampled on day 0 of AZD1222 vaccination. The receptors come from an adult in good health. Each CDR3 is given with its conserved first and last residue. Fields, in order: clone size, D gene, V gene, CDR3 length, J gene, CDR3 protein, CDR3 DNA. D genes are given only for firm matches. Size is omitted from some rows. Given values are once, few, many or a class for expanded clones.

clone size: -
D gene: -
V gene: TRBV5-1
CDR3 length: 15
J gene: TRBJ2-2
CDR3 protein: CATKIGAQNTGELFF
CDR3 DNA: TGCGCCACCAAAATCGGCGCTCAGAACACCGGGGAGCTGTTTTTT

clone size: -
D gene: TRBD1
V gene: TRBV18
CDR3 length: 15
J gene: TRBJ1-2
CDR3 protein: CASSPGTGGHYGYTF
CDR3 DNA: TGTGCCAGCTCACCAGGGACAGGGGGACACTATGGCTACACCTTC

clone size: -
D gene: TRBD2
V gene: TRBV12-3/TRBV12-4
CDR3 length: 11
J gene: TRBJ2-3
CDR3 protein: CASSLGGLEHF
CDR3 DNA: TGTGCCAGCAGTTTAGGGGGACTAGAGCATTTT

clone size: -
D gene: TRBD2
V gene: TRBV9
CDR3 length: 17
J gene: TRBJ2-3
CDR3 protein: CASSVEEREGPTDTQYF
CDR3 DNA: TGTGCCAGCAGCGTAGAAGAGCGGGAGGGCCCAACAGATACGCAGTATTTT

clone size: -
D gene: -
V gene: TRBV24-1
CDR3 length: 14
J gene: TRBJ2-2
CDR3 protein: CATSDLGIAGELFF
CDR3 DNA: TGTGCCACCAGTGATTTAGGGATCGCCGGGGAGCTGTTTTTT

clone size: -
D gene: -
V gene: TRBV10-3
CDR3 length: 15
J gene: TRBJ1-1
CDR3 protein: CAISETSIRGTEAFF
CDR3 DNA: TGTGCCATCAGTGAGACATCCATAAGAGGGACTGAAGCTTTCTTT

clone size: -
D gene: -
V gene: TRBV6-2/TRBV6-3
CDR3 length: 14
J gene: TRBJ2-3
CDR3 protein: CASSTGLGTDTQYF
CDR3 DNA: TGTGCCAGCAGCACCGGACTGGGCACAGATACGCAGTATTTT

clone size: -
D gene: -
V gene: TRBV5-1
CDR3 length: 11
J gene: TRBJ2-5
CDR3 protein: CASSIEETQYF
CDR3 DNA: TGCGCCAGCAGCATAGAAGAGACCCAGTACTTC

clone size: -
D gene: TRBD1
V gene: TRBV10-3
CDR3 length: 13
J gene: TRBJ1-1
CDR3 protein: CALRQGANTEAFF
CDR3 DNA: TGTGCCTTAAGACAGGGGGCGAACACTGAAGCTTTCTTT

clone size: -
D gene: -
V gene: TRBV12-5
CDR3 length: 12
J gene: TRBJ2-3
CDR3 protein: CASGASLRGQYF
CDR3 DNA: TGTGCTAGTGGCGCTAGTTTGAGGGGGCAGTATTTT

clone size: -
D gene: -
V gene: TRBV19
CDR3 length: 15
J gene: TRBJ1-5
CDR3 protein: CASSNMTLRGQPQHF
CDR3 DNA: TGTGCCAGTAGTAACATGACCCTTAGGGGCCAGCCCCAGCATTTT

clone size: -
D gene: -
V gene: TRBV28
CDR3 length: 16
J gene: TRBJ1-5
CDR3 protein: CASTVLTGIANQPQHF
CDR3 DNA: TGTGCCAGCACCGTTCTAACAGGGATCGCGAATCAGCCCCAGCATTTT

clone size: -
D gene: -
V gene: TRBV5-1
CDR3 length: 15
J gene: TRBJ1-6
CDR3 protein: CASSFYRVGNSPLHF
CDR3 DNA: TGCGCCAGCAGCTTTTACAGGGTCGGGAATTCACCCCTCCACTTT

clone size: once
D gene: -
V gene: TRBV30
CDR3 length: 16
J gene: TRBJ1-1
CDR3 protein: CAWRDPPGSGMTEAFF
CDR3 DNA: TGTGCCTGGAGAGACCCCCCGGGCAGTGGAATGACTGAAGCTTTCTTT

clone size: once
D gene: TRBD1
V gene: TRBV29-1
CDR3 length: 14
J gene: TRBJ1-1
CDR3 protein: CSAVSDRVDTEAFF
CDR3 DNA: TGCAGCGCGGTAAGCGACAGGGTCGACACTGAAGCTTTCTTT

clone size: -
D gene: TRBD1
V gene: TRBV5-1
CDR3 length: 19
J gene: TRBJ2-6
CDR3 protein: CASSSEPGQGTSGANVLTF
CDR3 DNA: TGCGCCAGCAGCTCGGAACCGGGACAGGGAACATCTGGGGCCAACGTCCTGACTTTC

clone size: -
D gene: TRBD1
V gene: TRBV5-4
CDR3 length: 14
J gene: TRBJ1-4
CDR3 protein: CASSSTGRDEKLFF
CDR3 DNA: TGTGCCAGCAGCTCGACAGGGAGGGATGAAAAACTGTTTTTT

clone size: once
D gene: TRBD2
V gene: TRBV3-1/TRBV3-2
CDR3 length: 18
J gene: TRBJ2-3
CDR3 protein: CASSQAVREVGGTDTQYF
CDR3 DNA: TGTGCCAGCAGCCAAGCGGTGCGGGAGGTCGGAGGAACAGATACGCAGTATTTT

clone size: -
D gene: TRBD1
V gene: TRBV28
CDR3 length: 16
J gene: TRBJ1-6
CDR3 protein: CASRQDRDSPLSPLHF
CDR3 DNA: TGTGCCAGCAGACAGGACAGGGATTCCCCCCTTTCACCCCTCCACTTT

clone size: -
D gene: TRBD2
V gene: TRBV19
CDR3 length: 17
J gene: TRBJ2-3
CDR3 protein: CASSALAGKRQTDTQYF
CDR3 DNA: TGTGCCAGTAGTGCACTAGCGGGGAAGCGGCAGACCGATACGCAGTATTTT

clone size: -
D gene: TRBD1
V gene: TRBV3-1/TRBV3-2
CDR3 length: 14
J gene: TRBJ1-3
CDR3 protein: CARDPDRMANTIYF
CDR3 DNA: TGTGCCAGGGACCCGGACAGGATGGCAAACACCATATATTTT

clone size: -
D gene: -
V gene: TRBV11-2
CDR3 length: 12
J gene: TRBJ2-1
CDR3 protein: CASSLANNEQFF
CDR3 DNA: TGTGCCAGCAGCTTAGCAAACAATGAGCAGTTCTTC

clone size: -
D gene: -
V gene: TRBV19
CDR3 length: 18
J gene: TRBJ2-2
CDR3 protein: CASSTPEFSGSPPGELFF
CDR3 DNA: TGTGCCAGTAGTACCCCCGAGTTTAGCGGATCTCCCCCCGGGGAGCTGTTTTTT

clone size: once
D gene: TRBD2
V gene: TRBV19
CDR3 length: 13
J gene: TRBJ2-5
CDR3 protein: CASRDRGTSIQYF
CDR3 DNA: TGTGCCAGCAGAGATCGAGGGACTAGCATCCAGTACTTC

clone size: -
D gene: -
V gene: TRBV18
CDR3 length: 17
J gene: TRBJ2-1
CDR3 protein: CASSPSLQGNKYNEQFF
CDR3 DNA: TGTGCCAGCTCACCCAGCCTACAGGGTAATAAATACAATGAGCAGTTCTTC

clone size: -
D gene: -
V gene: TRBV2
CDR3 length: 16
J gene: TRBJ1-6
CDR3 protein: CASSEANIYLNSPLHF
CDR3 DNA: TGTGCCAGCAGTGAAGCCAACATTTACTTAAATTCACCCCTCCACTTT

clone size: -
D gene: TRBD1
V gene: TRBV27
CDR3 length: 13
J gene: TRBJ2-5
CDR3 protein: CASNRQGEETQYF
CDR3 DNA: TGTGCCAGCAATAGACAGGGCGAAGAGACCCAGTACTTC

clone size: -
D gene: TRBD2
V gene: TRBV10-3
CDR3 length: 16
J gene: TRBJ2-4
CDR3 protein: CAISVELAGAKNIQYF
CDR3 DNA: TGTGCCATCAGTGTCGAGCTAGCGGGAGCCAAAAACATTCAGTACTTC

clone size: -
D gene: -
V gene: TRBV29-1
CDR3 length: 13
J gene: TRBJ1-1
CDR3 protein: CSAGQTLNTEAFF
CDR3 DNA: TGCAGCGCCGGACAGACACTGAACACTGAAGCTTTCTTT

clone size: -
D gene: -
V gene: TRBV11-3
CDR3 length: 12
J gene: TRBJ1-2
CDR3 protein: CAIGAGNYGYTF
CDR3 DNA: TGTGCCATTGGGGCAGGGAACTATGGCTACACCTTC

clone size: -
D gene: -
V gene: TRBV7-5
CDR3 length: 14
J gene: TRBJ1-5
CDR3 protein: CVRRSDRGYQPQHF
CDR3 DNA: TGTGTCAGAAGGTCGGACAGGGGGTATCAGCCCCAGCATTTT

clone size: -
D gene: TRBD2
V gene: TRBV19
CDR3 length: 16
J gene: TRBJ2-2
CDR3 protein: CASSIPSGANTGELFF
CDR3 DNA: TGTGCCAGTAGTATCCCTAGCGGGGCGAACACCGGGGAGCTGTTTTTT

clone size: -
D gene: -
V gene: TRBV28
CDR3 length: 12
J gene: TRBJ1-2
CDR3 protein: CASSLAGWGYTF
CDR3 DNA: TGTGCCAGCAGTTTAGCCGGGTGGGGCTACACCTTC

clone size: -
D gene: -
V gene: TRBV18
CDR3 length: 15
J gene: TRBJ1-1
CDR3 protein: CASSLSIREGMGAFF
CDR3 DNA: TGTGCCAGCTCACTTTCTATCAGGGAGGGGATGGGAGCTTTCTTT

clone size: -
D gene: -
V gene: TRBV4-2
CDR3 length: 15
J gene: TRBJ2-2
CDR3 protein: CASSQETTITGELFF
CDR3 DNA: TGTGCCAGCAGCCAAGAAACCACCATAACCGGGGAGCTGTTTTTT

clone size: -
D gene: -
V gene: TRBV29-1
CDR3 length: 12
J gene: TRBJ2-2
CDR3 protein: CSARALEGELFF
CDR3 DNA: TGCAGCGCCCGCGCCCTGGAGGGGGAGCTGTTTTTT

clone size: -
D gene: TRBD1
V gene: TRBV19
CDR3 length: 15
J gene: TRBJ1-6
CDR3 protein: CASGFRTGGNSPLHF
CDR3 DNA: TGTGCCAGTGGGTTCAGGACAGGGGGCAATTCACCCCTCCACTTT

clone size: -
D gene: TRBD1
V gene: TRBV30
CDR3 length: 12
J gene: TRBJ1-2
CDR3 protein: CALGDREYGYTF
CDR3 DNA: TGTGCCTTAGGAGACAGGGAGTATGGCTACACCTTC

clone size: -
D gene: -
V gene: TRBV5-6
CDR3 length: 14
J gene: TRBJ1-6
CDR3 protein: CASSWGGPNSPLHF
CDR3 DNA: TGTGCCAGCAGCTGGGGAGGGCCTAATTCACCCCTCCACTTT

clone size: -
D gene: -
V gene: TRBV12-5
CDR3 length: 17
J gene: TRBJ2-1
CDR3 protein: CASGLRTGPSSYNEQFF
CDR3 DNA: TGTGCTAGTGGTTTGAGAACGGGACCAAGCTCCTACAATGAGCAGTTCTTC

clone size: -
D gene: TRBD1
V gene: TRBV6-5
CDR3 length: 14
J gene: TRBJ1-2
CDR3 protein: CASRDNRGPYGYTF
CDR3 DNA: TGTGCCAGTCGGGATAACAGGGGGCCCTATGGCTACACCTTC

clone size: -
D gene: -
V gene: TRBV7-2
CDR3 length: 13
J gene: TRBJ2-3
CDR3 protein: CASSLVTLDTQYF
CDR3 DNA: TGTGCCAGCAGCTTAGTTACGCTAGATACGCAGTATTTT

clone size: -
D gene: TRBD2
V gene: TRBV6-2/TRBV6-3
CDR3 length: 15
J gene: TRBJ2-2
CDR3 protein: CASNPREVGTGELFF
CDR3 DNA: TGTGCCAGCAACCCCCGGGAGGTCGGTACCGGGGAGCTGTTTTTT

clone size: -
D gene: -
V gene: TRBV25-1
CDR3 length: 13
J gene: TRBJ1-1
CDR3 protein: CASSEKGTARAFF
CDR3 DNA: TGTGCCAGCAGTGAAAAGGGAACAGCTAGGGCTTTCTTT

clone size: -
D gene: -
V gene: TRBV5-1
CDR3 length: 12
J gene: TRBJ2-2
CDR3 protein: CASSLDVRELFF
CDR3 DNA: TGCGCCAGCAGCTTGGATGTAAGGGAGCTGTTTTTT

clone size: -
D gene: TRBD1
V gene: TRBV5-4
CDR3 length: 14
J gene: TRBJ2-1
CDR3 protein: CASSSRTGSNEQFF
CDR3 DNA: TGTGCCAGCAGCTCCCGGACAGGGAGCAATGAGCAGTTCTTC

clone size: -
D gene: -
V gene: TRBV7-2
CDR3 length: 15
J gene: TRBJ2-2
CDR3 protein: CASSTGRKTTGELFF
CDR3 DNA: TGTGCCAGCAGCACAGGACGGAAAACCACCGGGGAGCTGTTTTTT

clone size: -
D gene: -
V gene: TRBV6-5
CDR3 length: 13
J gene: TRBJ1-5
CDR3 protein: CASSWGAGQPQHF
CDR3 DNA: TGTGCCAGCAGCTGGGGGGCAGGGCAGCCCCAGCATTTT

clone size: -
D gene: -
V gene: TRBV19
CDR3 length: 14
J gene: TRBJ1-5
CDR3 protein: CASRIDSYNQPQHF
CDR3 DNA: TGTGCCAGTAGGATAGACAGCTACAATCAGCCCCAGCATTTT